The text below deals with one T cell receptor (beta chain). Which antigen it targets is not known. Qualities for individual bases were not recorded, and no much larger clone is one base off. The library came from the immunoSEQ multiplex PCR assay. TCRdb holds this immuneACCESS table with in-frame rearrangements only. Some clones are missing; in checked studies, unresolved V genes explain under half, and the rest has no known cause. Counted in this sample were more than 35,000 clones; more than 70% of them appeared once. Together, the top ten hold more than 5% of the sample. CDR1 SGHVS and CDR2 FQNEAQ were looked up in the germline V gene. V is shortened by 2 bases, J by 4 bases, and the region joining them spans 5 bases. Spanning cysteine to phenylalanine, the CDR3 consists of 13 amino acids. Solely the CDR3 DNA is kept, with 39 bases framed from the first base. The data derive from a study of T cell changes during pregnancy in multiple sclerosis (dated by TCRdb to about 2019). Broadly, across the study: Changes in the T cell repertoire over the course of pregnancy were examined in this study in women with multiple sclerosis.

This clonotype originated in a female donor in good health, enrolled as a control in a pregnancy study. The chain is assembled from TRBV7-8 and TRBJ2-2; the D gene remains uncertain. Sequenced here: CD8+ T cells from peripheral blood mononuclear cells, sampled after pregnancy. Here is the DNA: TGTGCCAGCAGCTTACGGGTCACCGGGGAGCTGTTTTTT. Translation gives CASSLRVTGELFF.